The TCR beta chain described here comes from a study of shared clonotypes between healthy human individuals. Only in-frame clones appear in the TCRdb table, and some are missing; sequencing was by immunoSEQ multiplex PCR. The data show around 500,000 clones, 75% to 85% seen once. CDR3 size: 16 residues. Trimming at V came to 2 bases and at J to 0 bases, leaving 2 bases not matched to a gene. Germline V lookup: CDR1 LGHNA, CDR2 YSLEER. This clonotype was sampled from a woman aged 40 to 50 in good health. Some clones in this sample may be carry-over from other donors' samples. The material sequenced was PBMCs. The V gene is TRBV4-3, the J gene TRBJ2-2; 8 bases match TRBD2. CDR3 in DNA: TGCGCCAGCAGCCAATTTAGCGGGACGAACACCGGGGAGCTGTTTTTT. This encodes CASSQFSGTNTGELFF.